This T cell receptor beta chain was recovered during a study of OX40 agonist ivuxolimab in advanced cancers. Here immunoSEQ multiplex PCR was the method, and the copy in TCRdb shows in-frame clones only, minus some. The data hold more than 65,000 clones, with approximately 89% observed a single time. The starting material was CD4+ or CD8+ T cells sorted from blood, obtained in a trial of the OX40 agonist ivuxolimab. The receptor was derived from an adult with an advanced solid tumor such as melanoma, head and neck, liver or kidney cancer.

In DNA, the CDR3 is TGTGCCAGCAGCCACAATCGGAATAACTATGGCTACACCTTC. This encodes CASSHNRNNYGYTF. The V gene is TRBV9, the J gene TRBJ1-2; D uncertain. Trimming removed 4 bases at V and 1 base at J, with 11 bases between. CDR3 length: 14 residues. Germline loops: CDR1 SGDLS, CDR2 YYNGEE.